The 23 T cell receptor beta chains in this list originate from one sample, sequenced in a study of blood T cell repertoires in COVID-19. Produced via immunoSEQ multiplex PCR; TCRdb's table is partial and in-frame only. This table holds over 100,000 clones, 81% found once. The sequenced sample was peripheral blood. The origin of the receptors is a woman aged 55-70 years with active or convalescent COVID-19.

This rearrangement joins TRBV5-1 to TRBJ2-1; 11 nucleotides line up with TRBD2. This CDR3 is 18 amino acids long. The germline V gene has CDR1 SGHRS and CDR2 YFSETQ. V shed 3 bases and J 0 bases; nucleotides not matched to a gene: 8. CDR3 bases: TGCGCCAGCAGCTCACGTAGCGGGAGGGTCCACTCCTACAATGAGCAGTTCTTC. Protein product: CASSSRSGRVHSYNEQFF.

The V gene is TRBV7-3, the J gene TRBJ2-7, with 8 bases aligning to TRBD2. The CDR3 totals 15 residues. The V segment lost 2 bases and the J segment 6 bases; nucleotides outside the gene matches: 9. Germline CDR1 reads SGHTA; CDR2 reads FQGTGA. CDR3 residues: CASSLDGSGSSEQYF. The DNA of the CDR3 is TGTGCCAGCAGCTTAGATGGAAGCGGGAGTAGCGAGCAGTACTTC. The full variable domain, its missing parts supplied by reference TRBV7-3 and TRBJ2-7, is GAGVSQTPSNKVTEKGKYVELRCDPISGHTALYWYRQSLGQGPEFLIYFQGTGAADDSGLPNDRFFAVRPEGSVSTLKIQRTERGDSAVYLCASSLDGSGSSEQYFGPGTRLTVT.

The chain uses TRBV7-2 and TRBJ1-5; the D gene is possibly TRBD1 (5 bases). Germline assignment: CDR1 SGHTA and CDR2 FQGNSA. The CDR3 sequence is 13 residues long. Trimming left V 1 base short and J 8 bases short, with 9 bases between. In DNA, the CDR3 is TGTGCCAGCAGCTTAGAACGGGGGGAGCCCCAGCATTTT. This codes for CASSLERGEPQHF.

The chain joins TRBV10-3 to TRBJ2-3; TRBD2 matches at 14 bases. This CDR3 spans 16 amino acids. From germline, CDR1 is ENHRY and CDR2 SYGVKD. J lost 3 bases, V lost 6 bases, and 5 bases had no gene match. The CDR3 DNA sequence: TGTGCCATCAGCGGGACTAGCGGGAGAATTACAGATACGCAGTATTTT. It is translated as CAISGTSGRITDTQYF.

The CDR3 reads CASSQDLGLADNEQFF. The CDR3 bases are TGTGCCAGCAGCCAAGATCTCGGACTAGCGGACAATGAGCAGTTCTTC. The chain links TRBV3-1 (or the pseudogene TRBV3-2) to TRBJ2-1; 10 bases fit TRBD2. Germline values: CDR1 LGHDT, CDR2 YNNKEL (reference sequence). The trim removed 0 bases at V and 5 bases at J, leaving 4 bases unmatched. This CDR3 is built from 16 residues.

The chain carries TRBV4-1 and TRBJ1-5; no definite D call. The CDR3 runs 15 residues. From germline, CDR1 is MGHRA and CDR2 YSYEKL. Deletions cut 1 base from V and 0 bases from J, with 7 bases between. DNA for the CDR3: TGCGCCAGCAGCCAAGGAGGAAATAGCAATCAGCCCCAGCATTTT. It encodes CASSQGGNSNQPQHF.

The chain couples TRBV30 to TRBJ1-2; no definite D call. Trimming pared 2 bases from V and 6 bases from J, leaving 10 bases between. Germline-derived CDR1 and CDR2 are GTSNPN and SVGIG (reference sequence). The CDR3 spans 12 residues. The chain's CDR3 is CAWSPGMDGYTF. CDR3 nucleotide sequence: TGTGCCTGGAGTCCGGGGATGGATGGCTACACCTTC.

This clone was seen only once. The chain's CDR3 is CASSEDRTGYTF. The CDR3 region has the DNA TGTGCCAGCAGTGAAGACAGGACGGGCTACACCTTC. V gene TRBV2 combines with J gene TRBJ1-2; D might be TRBD1 (5 bases). V lost 1 base to trimming and J lost 8 bases, with 8 bases between them. CDR1 SNHLY and CDR2 FYNNEI come from the germline V gene. The CDR3 spans 12 residues.

This chain links TRBV27 with TRBJ2-1; D ambiguous. This CDR3 has 16 amino acids. V was shortened by 1 base and J by 1 base, with 11 bases between the two germline ends. The germline V gene has CDR1 MNHEY and CDR2 SMNVEV (reference sequence). The CDR3 bases are TGTGCCAGCAGTTTATATCGCTACCAATCCTACAATGAGCAGTTCTTC. This encodes CASSLYRYQSYNEQFF.

The table lists this clone with a few counts. The chain is built from TRBV2 and TRBJ1-5; 9 bases agree with TRBD1. V lost 4 bases and J lost 6; bases outside the gene matches: 4. The CDR3 is 14 residues long. The germline gives CDR1 SNHLY, CDR2 FYNNEI. CDR3 protein: CASSVQGAAQPQHF. The DNA of the CDR3 is TGTGCCAGCAGTGTACAGGGGGCAGCTCAGCCCCAGCATTTT.

The rearrangement links TRBV4-1 to TRBJ1-5; no firm D call. CDR3 length: 15 residues. V lost 0 bases, J lost 5 bases, and 11 bases lay in between. Germline-derived CDR1 and CDR2 are MGHRA and YSYEKL. CDR3 in amino acids: CASSQEPGRYQPQHF. Here the CDR3 DNA reads TGCGCCAGCAGCCAAGAACCGGGGAGGTATCAGCCCCAGCATTTT.

The rearrangement uses TRBV7-2 and TRBJ1-1, with D possibly TRBD1 on 5 matching bases. Trimming removed 1 base at V and 1 base at J, with 10 bases between. The CDR3 totals 15 residues. CDR1 is SGHTA, CDR2 FQGNSA, per germline. The CDR3 loop reads CASSLVRGENTEAFF. The CDR3, as DNA: TGTGCCAGCAGCTTAGTACGGGGGGAGAACACTGAAGCTTTCTTT.

This clone came up many times. The rearrangement joins TRBV3-1 (or the pseudogene TRBV3-2) to TRBJ2-1, with 8 positions matching TRBD2. CDR3 size: 13 residues. CDR1 and CDR2 from the germline V gene are LGHDT and YNNKEL (reference sequence). Trimming at V came to 4 bases and at J to 14 bases, leaving 10 bases not matched to a gene. The CDR3 DNA reads as TGTGCCAGCAGCCCCTTGCGGGCGGGGGGAAAGTTCTTC. Protein product: CASSPLRAGGKFF.

The table lists this clone with a count of one. The gene calls are TRBV19 and TRBJ2-3; no clear D gene. Per the germline V gene, CDR1 is LNHDA and CDR2 is SQIVND (reference sequence). V lost 1 base and J 6 bases, leaving 8 bases between the germline ends. This CDR3 has 13 residues. The CDR3 DNA reads TGTGCCAGTAGTATAGTGGTTCAGGATACGCAGTATTTT. It translates to CASSIVVQDTQYF.

This clone has a single count. The chain carries TRBV5-6 and TRBJ2-5, with 9 bases lining up with TRBD1. The V segment lost 0 bases and the J segment 9 bases; nucleotides outside the gene matches: 6. CDR3 length: 14 amino acids. Germline V gives CDR1 SGHDT, CDR2 YYEEEE. The CDR3 coding sequence is TGTGCCAGCAGCTTGGGGGGACAGGGTGTTTCCCAGTACTTC. Its protein is CASSLGGQGVSQYF.

V gene TRBV9 combines with J gene TRBJ2-2; D is ambiguous. This CDR3 comprises 15 residues. The V and J ends lost 6 bases and 2 bases respectively, with 14 bases between them. CDR1 and CDR2 (germline): SGDLS, YYNGEE. The CDR3 DNA reads as TGTGCCAGCACTTTTTCCGCAGTAAACACCGGGGAGCTGTTTTTT. As protein: CASTFSAVNTGELFF. The full variable domain, completed using reference TRBV9 and TRBJ2-2, is DSGVTQTPKHLITATGQRVTLRCSPRSGDLSVYWYQQSLDQGLQFLIQYYNGEERAKGNILERFSAQQFPDLHSELNLSSLELGDSALYFCASTFSAVNTGELFFGEGSRLTVL.

The chain carries TRBV5-1 and TRBJ2-3; a possible D gene is TRBD2 (6 bases). V shed 3 bases and J shed 3 bases, with 29 bases lying between them. Germline assignment: CDR1 SGHRS and CDR2 YFSETQ. The CDR3 consists of 20 residues. The CDR3, as DNA: TGCGCCAGCAGCTCTCAAAATGATATGGGACTCCCGGGTGGGACAGATACGCAGTATTTT. Protein product: CASSSQNDMGLPGGTDTQYF. Full variable domain (missing parts from reference TRBV5-1 and TRBJ2-3): KAGVTQTPRYLIKTRGQQVTLSCSPISGHRSVSWYQQTPGQGLQFLFEYFSETQRNKGNFPGRFSGRQFSNSRSEMNVSTLELGDSALYLCASSSQNDMGLPGGTDTQYFGPGTRLTVL.

The V and J genes are TRBV11-2 and TRBJ2-3, with 12 bases that match TRBD2. The CDR3 covers 19 residues. CDR1 and CDR2 (germline): SGHAT, FQNNGV. V shed 1 base and J 1 base; nucleotides not matched to a gene: 9. CDR3 in DNA: TGTGCCAGCAGCTTAGGACTAGCGGGGGAGTTTAGGGGCACAGATACGCAGTATTTT. It encodes CASSLGLAGEFRGTDTQYF.

The V and J genes are TRBV15 and TRBJ1-6; D is uncertain. The CDR3 length is 15 residues. Per the germline V gene, CDR1 is LNHNV and CDR2 is YYDKDF (reference sequence). V shed 0 bases and J shed 6 bases, with 9 bases lying between them. CDR3 protein: CATSREQTPNSPLHF. The CDR3 coding sequence is TGTGCCACCAGCAGAGAACAAACCCCTAATTCACCCCTCCACTTT.

Many counts were recorded for this clone. The V gene is TRBV11-2, the J gene TRBJ1-2; D perhaps matches TRBD1 (6 bases). The CDR3 has 13 amino acids. V lost 4 bases to trimming and J lost 7 bases, with 13 bases between them. Germline CDR1 is SGHAT and CDR2 is FQNNGV. Here the CDR3 reads CASSSTGLGGYTF. Here the CDR3 DNA reads TGTGCCAGCAGCTCGACAGGACTAGGTGGCTACACCTTC.

This chain links TRBV7-3 with TRBJ2-5, with D possibly being TRBD2 (5 bases). V was trimmed by 5 bases and J by 1 base, leaving 11 bases between them. Germline CDR1 and CDR2: SGHTA and FQGTGA. This CDR3 contains 14 residues. The DNA for the CDR3 is TGTGCCAGCAGCCCCGGCGGGCCCCAAGAGACCCAGTACTTC. Translated: CASSPGGPQETQYF. Full variable domain (missing parts from reference TRBV7-3 and TRBJ2-5): GAGVSQTPSNKVTEKGKYVELRCDPISGHTALYWYRQSLGQGPEFLIYFQGTGAADDSGLPNDRFFAVRPEGSVSTLKIQRTERGDSAVYLCASSPGGPQETQYFGPGTRLLVL.

In DNA form, the CDR3 reads TGTGCCAGCAGACCGTACGGGATCCTCCTATCCTACAATGAGCAGTTCTTC. Its translation is CASRPYGILLSYNEQFF. The V call is TRBV27, the J call TRBJ2-1; D is perhaps TRBD2 (5 bases). Trimming pared 6 bases from V and 1 base from J, leaving 19 bases between. The CDR3 has 17 amino acids. Germline V gene lookup returns CDR1 MNHEY and CDR2 SMNVEV (reference sequence).

CDR3 sequence: CASSLWATRTDTQYF. In DNA form, the CDR3 reads TGTGCCAGCAGCTTATGGGCCACCCGGACAGATACGCAGTATTTT. The J gene is TRBJ2-3, the V gene TRBV7-3; D is uncertain. Looked up from germline, CDR1 is SGHTA and CDR2 is FQGTGA. V lost 2 bases and J lost 3, with 12 bases in between. The CDR3 runs to 15 residues.